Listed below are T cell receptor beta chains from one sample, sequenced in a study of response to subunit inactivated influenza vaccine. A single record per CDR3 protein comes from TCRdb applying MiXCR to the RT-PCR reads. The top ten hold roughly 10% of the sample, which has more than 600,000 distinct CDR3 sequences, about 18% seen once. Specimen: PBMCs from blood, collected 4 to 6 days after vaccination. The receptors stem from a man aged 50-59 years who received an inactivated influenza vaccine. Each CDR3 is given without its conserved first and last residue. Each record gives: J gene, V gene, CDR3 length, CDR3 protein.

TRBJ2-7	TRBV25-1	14	ASSEFHLGGNYEQY
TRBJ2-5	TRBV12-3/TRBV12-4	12	ASSLGGGAKTQY
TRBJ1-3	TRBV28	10	ASRVAGNTIY
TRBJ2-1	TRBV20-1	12	SASNGPFYNEQF
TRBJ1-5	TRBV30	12	AWSPNSAREPQH
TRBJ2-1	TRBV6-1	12	ASKPGQHYSEQF
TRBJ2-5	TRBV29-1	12	SVEYQGLQETQY
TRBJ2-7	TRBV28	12	ASSRGGHSYEQY
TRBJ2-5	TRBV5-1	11	ASSWGHQETQY
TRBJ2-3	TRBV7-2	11	ASSLEASDTQY
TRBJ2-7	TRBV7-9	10	ASSLAEGIVY
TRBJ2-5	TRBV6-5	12	ASSYSRGGETQY
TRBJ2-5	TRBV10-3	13	AISESYGNQETQY
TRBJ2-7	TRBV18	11	ASSRETGGQQY
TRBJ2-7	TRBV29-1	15	SVELLAGGGPRAEQY
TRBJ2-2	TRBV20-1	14	SAYDTSGGVTGELF
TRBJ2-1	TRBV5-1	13	ASSLEGVGSDEQF
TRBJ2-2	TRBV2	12	ASQVRGAGGELF
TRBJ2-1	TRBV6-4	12	ASKRDTGHNEQF
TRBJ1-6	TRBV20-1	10	SARQPNSPLH
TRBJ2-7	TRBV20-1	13	SARTWPSGNYEQY
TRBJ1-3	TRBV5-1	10	ASSLDGNTIY
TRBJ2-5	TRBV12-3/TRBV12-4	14	ASSKGLAGRGETQY
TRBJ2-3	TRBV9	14	ASSVGSSGSSDTQY
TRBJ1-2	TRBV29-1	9	SVERPRGYT
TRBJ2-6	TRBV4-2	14	ASSRGQGSGANVLT
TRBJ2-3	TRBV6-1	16	ASSQAPLLRGGTDTQY
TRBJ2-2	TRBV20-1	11	SARPPTAGELF